What follows are 20 T cell receptor beta chains derived from one specimen sequenced in a study of T cells in narcolepsy. Profiling relied on immunoSEQ multiplex PCR, and the TCRdb table lists in-frame clones only, not all of them. In the table there are fewer than 35,000 clones, 75% to 90% of which are singletons. The sample taken for sequencing was CD45RA- memory CD4+ T cells from PBMCs. The receptors here all came from a human donor with narcolepsy.

The chain has TRBV5-1 and TRBJ2-6; D gene ambiguous. Trimming cost V 0 bases and J 0 bases, with 7 bases left between them. This CDR3 is 16 amino acids long. The germline CDR1 and CDR2 sequences are SGHRS and YFSETQ. CDR3 in amino acids: CASSLGRASGANVLTF. The CDR3 DNA is TGCGCCAGCAGCTTGGGACGGGCCTCTGGGGCCAACGTCCTGACTTTC.

The DNA of the CDR3 is TGTGCCAGCAGCCTCACTAGCGGAAGCCTCTACGAGCAGTACTTC. Protein product: CASSLTSGSLYEQYF. The rearrangement links TRBV2 to TRBJ2-7, with 8 bases identical to TRBD2. This CDR3 has 15 residues. Germline values: CDR1 SNHLY, CDR2 FYNNEI. After removal of 6 bases from V and 3 bases from J, the junction contained 10 bases not matched to a gene.

The chain combines TRBV25-1 with TRBJ1-2; tentatively, D is TRBD1 (6 bases). Germline values: CDR1 MGHDK, CDR2 SYGVNS. Trimming cost V 4 bases and J 4 bases, with 16 bases left between them. The CDR3 totals 15 residues. The CDR3 loop reads CASSAPGDLSYGYTF. The CDR3, as DNA: TGTGCCAGCAGTGCCCCAGGGGATCTCTCCTATGGCTACACCTTC.

This chain links TRBV10-3 with TRBJ1-4, with 7 bases aligning to TRBD1. The V gene end was trimmed by 5 bases and the J gene end by 8 bases; junction bases not matched to a gene: 2. The germline V gene has CDR1 ENHRY and CDR2 SYGVKD. This CDR3 has 12 residues. CDR3 in DNA: TGTGCCATCAGTTCCAGGGGGGAAAAACTGTTTTTT. Translation gives CAISSRGEKLFF.

This chain connects TRBV7-2 to TRBJ1-2, with no clear D. Germline V gene lookup returns CDR1 SGHTA and CDR2 FQGNSA. The CDR3 has 15 residues. Trimming removed 6 bases from V and 4 bases from J, with 18 bases in between. CDR3 nucleotide sequence: TGTGCCAGCAGTTTAATTCAAACAGCCTCCTATGGCTACACCTTC. Translation: CASSLIQTASYGYTF.

J is TRBJ1-4 and V is TRBV6-6, with D maybe TRBD1 (5 bases). Per the germline V gene, CDR1 is MNHNY and CDR2 is SVGAGI (reference sequence). The V end lost 6 bases, the J end lost 11 bases, and 16 bases lay between the germline ends. This CDR3 region has 13 residues. The DNA for the CDR3 is TGTGCCAGCAGCCTCCCTATAGGGGAGAAACTGTTTTTT. This codes for CASSLPIGEKLFF.

The CDR3 here is CASSSPAGRMDTQYF. In DNA, the CDR3 is TGTGCCAGCAGCTCCCCGGCGGGGAGGATGGATACGCAGTATTTT. The chain uses TRBV7-2 and TRBJ2-3; D possibly corresponds to TRBD2 (6 bases). Germline CDR1 reads SGHTA; CDR2 reads FQGNSA. V gave up 4 bases and J gave up 6 bases, with 17 bases separating them. The CDR3 runs to 15 residues. The variable domain in full, with the rest retrieved from reference TRBV7-2 and TRBJ2-3, is GAGVSQSPSNKVTEKGKDVELRCDPISGHTALYWYRQSLGQGLEFLIYFQGNSAPDKSGLPSDRFSAERTGGSVSTLTIQRTQQEDSAVYLCASSSPAGRMDTQYFGPGTRLTVL.

The rearrangement uses TRBV18 and TRBJ1-1; 7 bases fit TRBD1. Germline values: CDR1 KGHSH, CDR2 LQKENI. The CDR3 has 16 residues. V shed 3 bases and J 1 base; nucleotides not matched to a gene: 8. The CDR3 loop is CASSPSRGIGNTEAFF. CDR3 coding DNA: TGTGCCAGCTCACCTTCCAGGGGGATTGGGAACACTGAAGCTTTCTTT.

The V call is TRBV27, the J call TRBJ2-2; no clear D gene. V was clipped by 5 bases and J by 6 bases, with 13 bases between them. Looked up from germline, CDR1 is MNHEY and CDR2 is SMNVEV (reference sequence). This CDR3 contains 14 residues. CDR3: CASSLVSWAGELFF. The DNA for the CDR3 is TGTGCCAGCAGTCTCGTGAGTTGGGCCGGGGAGCTGTTTTTT.

The chain couples TRBV5-1 to TRBJ2-5; 7 bases are a match to TRBD1. This CDR3 is 14 amino acids long. Germline assignment: CDR1 SGHRS and CDR2 YFSETQ. V was pared by 4 bases and J by 1 base, with 4 bases of the junction left unmatched. CDR3 region: CASSPRDSQETQYF. In DNA, the CDR3 is TGCGCCAGCAGCCCTCGGGACAGCCAAGAGACCCAGTACTTC.

The V and J genes are TRBV11-2 and TRBJ1-2; no firm D call. Germline loops: CDR1 SGHAT, CDR2 FQNNGV. V lost 1 base to trimming and J lost 8 bases, with 11 bases between them. The CDR3 runs to 13 residues. CDR3 DNA: TGTGCCAGCAGCTTAGTGGCCTATTCGGGCTACACCTTC. Residues: CASSLVAYSGYTF.

V usage is TRBV7-2 and J usage is TRBJ1-1; the D is unclear. V shed 3 bases and J shed 12 bases, with 17 bases lying between them. This CDR3 has 13 amino acids. From germline, CDR1 is SGHTA and CDR2 FQGNSA. CDR3 nucleotide sequence: TGTGCCAGCAGCTTGGGCACGAGAAGGAGAACTTTCTTT. It codes for CASSLGTRRRTFF. The full variable domain, completed using reference TRBV7-2 and TRBJ1-1, is GAGVSQSPSNKVTEKGKDVELRCDPISGHTALYWYRQSLGQGLEFLIYFQGNSAPDKSGLPSDRFSAERTGGSVSTLTIQRTQQEDSAVYLCASSLGTRRRTFFGQGTRLTVV.

The V gene is TRBV9, the J gene TRBJ2-2; D remains ambiguous. Trimming left V 4 bases short and J 6 bases short, with 10 bases between. The CDR3 is made up of 13 amino acids. From germline, CDR1 is SGDLS and CDR2 YYNGEE. This CDR3 reads CASSPRPAGELFF. In DNA form, the CDR3 reads TGTGCCAGCAGCCCGCGACCGGCCGGGGAGCTGTTTTTT.

The CDR3, as DNA: TGTGCCTCGCAGCAGGGGGCAGACACTGAAGCTTTCTTT. It encodes CASQQGADTEAFF. V usage is TRBV18 and J usage is TRBJ1-1; 8 nucleotides agree with TRBD1. V dropped 11 bases and J dropped 3; count of bases not matched to a gene: 8. There are 13 residues in the CDR3. The V gene's germline CDR1 is KGHSH and CDR2 LQKENI.

This sequence joins TRBV5-1 and TRBJ2-5, with 7 bases fitting TRBD1. V trimming: 4 bases; J trimming: 5 bases; junction bases outside the gene matches: 8. The CDR3 is 14 amino acids. The germline CDR1 and CDR2 sequences are SGHRS and YFSETQ. In DNA form, the CDR3 reads TGCGCCAGCAGCCCGACAGGGAGACGGGAGACCCAGTACTTC. This translates into CASSPTGRRETQYF.

V gene TRBV5-4 combines with J gene TRBJ2-7, with TRBD2 matching over 16 bases. After removal of 4 bases from V and 2 bases from J, the junction contained 9 bases not matched to a gene. This CDR3 has 18 residues. Germline V gene data show CDR1 as SGHNT and CDR2 as YYREEE (reference sequence). CDR3 nucleotides: TGTGCCAGCAGCCCCGGGACTAGCGGGAGGGGCGCTCCCTACGAGCAGTACTTC. It codes for CASSPGTSGRGAPYEQYF. Looking up the rest from reference TRBV5-4 and TRBJ2-7 gives the full variable domain: ETGVTQSPTHLIKTRGQQVTLRCSSQSGHNTVSWYQQALGQGPQFIFQYYREEENGRGNFPPRFSGLQFPNYSSELNVNALELDDSALYLCASSPGTSGRGAPYEQYFGPGTRLTVT.

The rearrangement joins TRBV13 to TRBJ2-3, with D maybe TRBD1 (6 bases). This CDR3 comprises 15 residues. The germline V gene has CDR1 PRHDT and CDR2 FYEKMQ (reference sequence). V was cut by 5 bases and J by 3 bases, with 15 bases left in between. CDR3 coding DNA: TGTGCCAGCAGCCCCGGCGGCAGGGGTACAGATACGCAGTATTTT. Amino acid sequence: CASSPGGRGTDTQYF.

V is TRBV7-9 and J is TRBJ2-5, with D perhaps matching TRBD2 (6 bases). Trimming took 1 base from V and 4 from J, leaving 10 bases between them. The germline gives CDR1 SEHNR, CDR2 FQNEAQ (reference sequence). The CDR3 has 14 residues. The CDR3 region is CASSLVGGTETQYF. In DNA form, the CDR3 reads TGTGCCAGCAGCTTAGTAGGCGGGACAGAGACCCAGTACTTC.

The rearrangement joins TRBV2 to TRBJ2-7, with D uncertain. CDR3 size: 14 residues. Trimming pared 2 bases from V and 2 bases from J, leaving 10 bases between. Per germline, CDR1 SNHLY and CDR2 FYNNEI. The CDR3 region is CASSERPAPYEQYF. The DNA for the CDR3 is TGTGCCAGCAGTGAAAGGCCCGCCCCCTACGAGCAGTACTTC. The full variable domain, rest sourced from reference TRBV2 and TRBJ2-7, is EPEVTQTPSHQVTQMGQEVILRCVPISNHLYFYWYRQILGQKVEFLVSFYNNEISEKSEIFDDQFSVERPDGSNFTLKIRSTKLEDSAMYFCASSERPAPYEQYFGPGTRLTVT.

The CDR3 loop is CASSTGQGARNTEAFF. The CDR3 DNA reads as TGTGCCAGCAGCACGGGACAGGGGGCAAGGAACACTGAAGCTTTCTTT. The chain couples TRBV11-3 to TRBJ1-1, with 12 positions matching TRBD1. The CDR3 extends over 16 amino acids. Germline CDR1 reads SGHNT; CDR2 reads YENEEA. V lost 5 bases and J lost 1; bases outside the gene matches: 5.